This is a list of T cell receptor beta chains from one sample in a study of blood T cells in healthy people across ages. TCRdb redid the calling of the 5' RACE reads with MiXCR, one entry per CDR3 protein. The table includes over 1.5 million distinct CDR3 sequences, 49% detected once. The sample consisted of blood. The receptors were sampled from a woman aged 40 to 50 in good health. The CDR3 runs from the conserved cysteine through the conserved F or W. D genes are given only for firm matches. Part of the rows lack a size; the others show once, few, many or a class for expanded clones.

v_gene	d_gene	len	abundance	j_gene	CDR3nt	CDR3aa
TRBV4-1	NA	13	NA	TRBJ1-5	TGCGCCAGCAGCCAACAACTTGATCAGCCCCAGCATTTT	CASSQQLDQPQHF
TRBV6-4	NA	13	NA	TRBJ2-1	TGTGCCAGCAGTGACTCCTACGGGGGCGAGCAGTTCTTC	CASSDSYGGEQFF
TRBV20-1	NA	11	once	TRBJ1-2	TGCAGTGCTCTGGACAGCTATGGCTACACCTTC	CSALDSYGYTF
TRBV6-5	NA	17	NA	TRBJ1-6	TGTGCCAGCAGTTACTCAAGGGGTAGCTCCTATAATTCACCCCTCCACTTT	CASSYSRGSSYNSPLHF
TRBV6-1	NA	15	NA	TRBJ1-2	TGTGCCAGCAGTGAAACGGGGACGGCTGTCTATGGCTACACCTTC	CASSETGTAVYGYTF
TRBV27	NA	13	NA	TRBJ1-1	TGTGCCAGCAGTTTTTCGACTACTAGGGTAGCTTTCTTT	CASSFSTTRVAFF
TRBV9	TRBD1	15	NA	TRBJ2-3	TGTGCCAGCAGCGTTCGGGACAGGGAATCAGATACGCAGTATTTT	CASSVRDRESDTQYF
TRBV7-9	TRBD1	18	NA	TRBJ1-2	TGTGCCAGCAGCTCCAAACGGAACCCGGGACAGGGGTTGTATGGCTACACCTTC	CASSSKRNPGQGLYGYTF
TRBV7-8	NA	13	many	TRBJ2-1	TGTGCCAGCAGCTTAGGCAGGGCCAATGAGCAGTTCTTC	CASSLGRANEQFF
TRBV5-1	TRBD1	16	few	TRBJ1-2	TGCGCCAGCAGCTTGAGTACAGGGGACGTCAACTATGGCTACACCTTC	CASSLSTGDVNYGYTF
TRBV6-5	TRBD1	17	NA	TRBJ2-3	TGTGCCAGCAGTTGCCGGAGGGGACAGGGCAGTATTGATACGCAGTATTTT	CASSCRRGQGSIDTQYF
TRBV29-1	NA	16	NA	TRBJ1-1	TGCAGCGTTCCTCTGGGAGGGCCACGGTCCAGCACTGAAGCTTTCTTT	CSVPLGGPRSSTEAFF
TRBV4-2	NA	15	NA	TRBJ1-2	TGTGCCAGCAGCAAAGCGGGGGGGCCGGACTATGGCTACACCTTC	CASSKAGGPDYGYTF
TRBV6-2/TRBV6-3	TRBD1	16	NA	TRBJ1-2	TGTGCCAGCAGGCCAGTCGCGGCAGGGGGCTGGTATGGCTACACCTTC	CASRPVAAGGWYGYTF
TRBV5-1	NA	16	NA	TRBJ2-7	TGCGCCAGCAGCTTGGGGGTCGGGGGTGCCACCTACGAGCAGTACTTC	CASSLGVGGATYEQYF
TRBV7-8	TRBD2	17	few	TRBJ2-5	TGTGCCAGCAGCTTAGCACTAGCGGGGGGCCCACAGGAGACCCAGTACTTC	CASSLALAGGPQETQYF
TRBV12-5	NA	13	NA	TRBJ1-2	TGTGCTAGTGGTTCGGTAGGGTTGGATGGCTACACCTTC	CASGSVGLDGYTF
TRBV7-9	NA	15	once	TRBJ1-4	TGTGCCAGCAGCCAAAGCAGGGTCATAAATGAAAAACTGTTTTTT	CASSQSRVINEKLFF
TRBV20-1	TRBD2	14	NA	TRBJ2-1	TGCAGTGCTGGACCGGGGGGCTCCTACAATGAGCAGTTCTTC	CSAGPGGSYNEQFF
TRBV12-3/TRBV12-4	TRBD1	13	few	TRBJ2-7	TGTGCCAGCACCCACACAGGGGCCTACGAGCAGTACTTC	CASTHTGAYEQYF
TRBV6-5	NA	14	NA	TRBJ2-7	TGTGCCAGCAGTTACGAAGAATCGTCCTACGAGCAGTACTTC	CASSYEESSYEQYF
TRBV4-3	TRBD2	18	few	TRBJ2-3	TGCGCCAGCAGCCAAGTCTTGGGACTAGCGGGCTACACAGATACGCAGTATTTT	CASSQVLGLAGYTDTQYF
TRBV20-1	TRBD2	15	NA	TRBJ2-1	TGCAGTGCCCCGGGGGGGCCGGCGTCCTACAATGAGCAGTTCTTC	CSAPGGPASYNEQFF
TRBV7-2	NA	15	once	TRBJ1-1	TGTGCCAGCAGCTTAGTGAGGGGTATGAACACTGAAGCTTTCTTT	CASSLVRGMNTEAFF
TRBV9	NA	13	NA	TRBJ2-3	TGTGCCAGCAGCGTAGCAATGCCTGATACGCAGTATTTT	CASSVAMPDTQYF
TRBV18	NA	11	NA	TRBJ2-5	TGTGCCAGCTCACCCACGAATGAGCAGTACTTC	CASSPTNEQYF
TRBV27	TRBD2	14	many	TRBJ2-7	TGTGCCAGCAGAACTAGCGGGGGGGCCTACGAGCAGTACTTC	CASRTSGGAYEQYF
TRBV7-9	NA	11	NA	TRBJ2-1	TGTGCCGGAACAGGGTACAATGAGCAGTTCTTC	CAGTGYNEQFF
TRBV7-9	TRBD1	14	NA	TRBJ1-4	TGTGCCAGCAGCTTCGACAGGGGGCTTGAAAAACTGTTTTTT	CASSFDRGLEKLFF
TRBV20-1	TRBD2	14	few	TRBJ2-7	TGCAGTGCTAGAAAGCGGGGGCCTTTTTACGAGCAGTACTTC	CSARKRGPFYEQYF
TRBV6-5	NA	16	NA	TRBJ2-3	TGTGCCAGCAGCACCTCGGTAGGGACTGCAACAGATACGCAGTATTTT	CASSTSVGTATDTQYF
TRBV11-2	TRBD2	14	NA	TRBJ2-7	TGTGCCAGCAGCTTCGGGGGGGCCAGATACGAGCAGTACTTC	CASSFGGARYEQYF
TRBV20-1	TRBD1	14	NA	TRBJ1-6	TGCAGTGCTAGGCGACAGGGCTGGAATTCACCCCTCCACTTT	CSARRQGWNSPLHF
TRBV7-2	NA	14	NA	TRBJ2-5	TGTGCCAGCAGCTTAAGGGGGACGGGAGAGACCCAGTACTTC	CASSLRGTGETQYF
TRBV4-2	NA	18	few	TRBJ2-5	TGTGCCAGCAGCCAAGGGGCATTTGATGCCTTTTCCGGGGAGACCCAGTACTTC	CASSQGAFDAFSGETQYF
TRBV12-3/TRBV12-4	NA	12	NA	TRBJ1-5	TGTGCCAGCGCAAGAAGCAATCAGCCCCAGCATTTT	CASARSNQPQHF
TRBV2	NA	13	NA	TRBJ1-1	TGTGCCAGCAGTGTTCGGGGGCCAACTGAAGCTTTCTTT	CASSVRGPTEAFF
TRBV6-5	NA	14	few	TRBJ2-5	TGTGCCAGCAAGGAGGGGACAGTTCAAGAGACCCAGTACTTC	CASKEGTVQETQYF
TRBV14	NA	14	NA	TRBJ1-2	TGTGCCAGCAGCCAAACGGAGTTCCACTATGGCTACACCTTC	CASSQTEFHYGYTF
TRBV27	NA	15	few	TRBJ1-2	TGTGCCAGCAGTCAAGGCGTCATAACTAACTATGGCTACACCTTC	CASSQGVITNYGYTF
TRBV5-1	NA	14	NA	TRBJ2-7	TGCGCCAGCAGCTTGGAGGGGGTCGGCGATGAGCAGTACTTC	CASSLEGVGDEQYF
TRBV6-5	TRBD2	17	NA	TRBJ2-1	TGTGCCAGCAGTTACCGTCCTAGCGGGGCTACGTACAATGAGCAGTTCTTC	CASSYRPSGATYNEQFF
TRBV24-1	NA	14	few	TRBJ2-3	TGTGCCACCAGTGATTTGGGGACACCAGATACGCAGTATTTT	CATSDLGTPDTQYF
TRBV20-1	NA	16	NA	TRBJ2-1	TGCAGTGCTACAAGGGAGACCCTGAGCTCCTACAATGAGCAGTTCTTC	CSATRETLSSYNEQFF
TRBV12-3/TRBV12-4	NA	13	few	TRBJ2-7	TGTGCCAGCAGTCCGCCCAGGGACCACGAGCAGTACTTC	CASSPPRDHEQYF
TRBV20-1	TRBD2	14	NA	TRBJ2-5	TGCAGTGCTACTAGCGGGGGGTTCCAAGAGACCCAGTACTTC	CSATSGGFQETQYF
TRBV10-3	TRBD1	15	NA	TRBJ2-4	TGTGCCATCAGGGCGGACAGGGTGGGGGAAAACATTCAGTACTTC	CAIRADRVGENIQYF
TRBV20-1	NA	15	NA	TRBJ2-1	TGCAGTGCTCGGGTCGTACCATGGGATTCGGATGAGCAGTTCTTC	CSARVVPWDSDEQFF
TRBV7-9	NA	13	NA	TRBJ2-5	TGTGCCAGCAGTCGTCCTGCGGGTGAGACCCAGTACTTC	CASSRPAGETQYF
TRBV4-1	TRBD1	16	NA	TRBJ2-3	TGCGCCAGCAGCCAAGAAGGGACAGGGGCCCGAAGATCGCAGTATTTT	CASSQEGTGARRSQYF
TRBV6-2/TRBV6-3	NA	13	NA	TRBJ1-2	TGTGCCAGCAGTCCACTCCCACCTTATGGCTACACCTTC	CASSPLPPYGYTF
TRBV2	NA	14	NA	TRBJ1-1	TGTGTCAGCAGTGGGGTGGAGTACCGAACTGAAGCTTTCTTT	CVSSGVEYRTEAFF
TRBV27	NA	13	NA	TRBJ2-7	TGTGCCAGCAGTTGGGGTCGGAATGGCGAGCAGTACTTC	CASSWGRNGEQYF
TRBV15	NA	16	NA	TRBJ1-5	TGTGCCACCAGCAGGGCCGTGGTAGTTAGCAATCAGCCCCAGCATTTT	CATSRAVVVSNQPQHF
TRBV6-2/TRBV6-3	NA	12	NA	TRBJ2-7	TGTGCCACCATGTCCAGGGACTACGAGCAGTACTTC	CATMSRDYEQYF
TRBV7-2	TRBD1	14	few	TRBJ2-5	TGTGCCAGCATCTTGGACAGGGGCGGGGAGACCCAGTACTTC	CASILDRGGETQYF